The rows below give T cell receptor beta chains drawn from one sample of a study of cytomegalovirus exposure and HLA in healthy donors. TCRdb keeps only in-frame clones here, not all; method: immunoSEQ multiplex PCR. The table includes about 80,000 clones, 62% detected once. The sample comprised PBMCs. These TCRs come from a male donor in good health and CMV-seropositive. Each CDR3 is given with its conserved first and last residue. Each record gives: clone size, V gene, D gene, J gene, CDR3 DNA, CDR3 protein. The D gene is left open where the match is weak. Clone size is shown for a subset of rows, as once, few, many or a class of expanded clone.

>-|TRBV28|-|TRBJ1-5
TGTGCCAGCAGCCAACCGGGGGGGCCCCAGCATTTT
CASSQPGGPQHF
>-|TRBV2|TRBD1|TRBJ1-5
TGTGCCAGCAGTGTCGATTACCGCAGGGGGACGGGCAGCAATCAGCCCCAGCATTTT
CASSVDYRRGTGSNQPQHF
>-|TRBV6-1|-|TRBJ2-7
TGTGCCAGCAGTGAAGTGGGGGCTCGCCGAGACGAGCAGTACTTC
CASSEVGARRDEQYF
>-|TRBV18|-|TRBJ2-1
TGTGCCAGCTCACCGGCGGGCCGTTCCTACAATGAGCAGTTCTTC
CASSPAGRSYNEQFF
>-|TRBV18|-|TRBJ1-1
TGTGCCAGCTCACCACAACCAGGCACTGAAGCTTTCTTT
CASSPQPGTEAFF
>-|TRBV9|TRBD2|TRBJ2-3
TGTGCCAGCAGCCTGGGGGGGAGCACAGATACGCAGTATTTT
CASSLGGSTDTQYF
>-|TRBV29-1|TRBD1|TRBJ2-1
TGCAGCGTTGGGGACAGGGATCAGTACAATGAGCAGTTCTTC
CSVGDRDQYNEQFF
>-|TRBV5-1|-|TRBJ1-1
TGCGCCAGCAGCTCAGGGAACACTGAAGCTTTCTTT
CASSSGNTEAFF
>-|TRBV2|TRBD1|TRBJ2-7
TGTGCCCGCAGCCCTACCAAGGACAGGGTAGGCTACGAGCAGTACTTC
CARSPTKDRVGYEQYF
>few|TRBV14|-|TRBJ2-1
TGTGCCAGCAGCCAAGCGGTAAGCTCCTACAATGAGCAGTTCTTC
CASSQAVSSYNEQFF
>few|TRBV9|-|TRBJ2-5
TGTGCCAGCAGCGTAGGTCCGGGGAAAGAGACCCAGTACTTC
CASSVGPGKETQYF
>-|TRBV27|-|TRBJ2-7
TGTGCCAGCAGTTTCCAGGGCGGCTCCTACGAGCAGTACTTC
CASSFQGGSYEQYF
>-|TRBV6-5|TRBD1|TRBJ1-5
TGTGCCAGCACTACAGGGACAGGGCCGAATCAGCCCCAGCATTTT
CASTTGTGPNQPQHF
>-|TRBV20-1|-|TRBJ2-5
TGCAGTGCTAGCCCCGGAGAGACCCAGTACTTC
CSASPGETQYF
>-|TRBV25-1|-|TRBJ1-2
TGTGCCAGCAGTCCACCGGGAGCTAACTATGGCTACACCTTC
CASSPPGANYGYTF
>few|TRBV9|-|TRBJ2-1
TGTGCCAGCAGCGGGGGGGGGCAGATCGATGAGCAGTTCTTC
CASSGGGQIDEQFF
>-|TRBV4-3|TRBD1|TRBJ2-3
TGCGCCAGCAGCCTTGACAGGGGCCGATTCACAGATACGCAGTATTTT
CASSLDRGRFTDTQYF
>-|TRBV30|-|TRBJ2-1
TGTGCCTGGATCTTCGGGGACAATGAGCAGTTCTTC
CAWIFGDNEQFF
>-|TRBV5-1|-|TRBJ2-3
TGCGCCAGCAGCTTGGGACGGGGAATGGGTACGCAGTATTTT
CASSLGRGMGTQYF
>-|TRBV7-9|-|TRBJ1-3
TGTGCCTTCCCGGCAGGTGGAAACACCATATATTTT
CAFPAGGNTIYF
>-|TRBV5-1|-|TRBJ1-5
TGCGCCAGCAGGGCCTTTAGCAATCAGCCCCAGCATTTT
CASRAFSNQPQHF
>-|TRBV6-6|TRBD1|TRBJ2-7
TGTGCCAGCAGTAGGCCGGGACAGGGATCCGAGCAGTACTTC
CASSRPGQGSEQYF
>-|TRBV9|-|TRBJ2-2
TGTGCCAGCAGCGTATGGGGCAGTACCAACACCGGGGAGCTGTTTTTT
CASSVWGSTNTGELFF
>-|TRBV6-5|-|TRBJ1-4
TGTGCCAGCAGTTACTTTTTGGGCGGGGGGGCTGAAAAACTGTTTTTT
CASSYFLGGGAEKLFF
>-|TRBV6-5|-|TRBJ1-2
TGTGCCACCCCCCCGCCTACAGGCCCTTATGGCTACACCTTC
CATPPPTGPYGYTF
>few|TRBV28|-|TRBJ2-5
TGTGCCAGCAGCTCAACAACAGGTCTCGCAGAGACCCAGTACTTC
CASSSTTGLAETQYF
>few|TRBV6-5|TRBD1|TRBJ1-4
TGTGCCAGCAGTTACTTTGGGACAGGGAATGAAAAACTGTTTTTT
CASSYFGTGNEKLFF
>few|TRBV6-6|-|TRBJ2-7
TGTGCCAGCAGTTACTCGCTCGGGATATACGAGCAGTACTTC
CASSYSLGIYEQYF
>-|TRBV5-1|-|TRBJ1-1
TGCGCCAGCAGCTTGGCGCAGGGGCGCGGGACTGAAGCTTTCTTT
CASSLAQGRGTEAFF
>-|TRBV5-1|TRBD1|TRBJ1-2
TGCGCCAGCAGCCCCGGGGACAGGGTGAACTATGGCTACACCTTC
CASSPGDRVNYGYTF
>-|TRBV5-1|TRBD2|TRBJ2-1
TGCGCCAGCAGCAGAATTATCCCCTCTGGACTAGCGGGGGGGAGCTCCTACAATGAGCAGTTCTTC
CASSRIIPSGLAGGSSYNEQFF
>-|TRBV9|-|TRBJ2-5
TGTGCCAGCAGCCGTTGGGCGGGGGCGCTAGAGACCCAGTACTTC
CASSRWAGALETQYF
>few|TRBV19|TRBD1|TRBJ2-3
TGTGCCAGTCGCCGACAGGGGGCAACAGATACGCAGTATTTT
CASRRQGATDTQYF
>-|TRBV29-1|TRBD2|TRBJ2-1
TGCAGTAATGCAGCGGGACCTGGGAATGAGCAGTTCTTC
CSNAAGPGNEQFF
>-|TRBV7-2|TRBD1|TRBJ1-2
TGTGCCAGCATCGGACAGGGACGATATGGCTACACCTTC
CASIGQGRYGYTF
>once|TRBV6-5|TRBD2|TRBJ2-7
TGTGCCAGCAGCCTCGGGACTAGCGGACCCTACGAGCAGTACTTC
CASSLGTSGPYEQYF
>-|TRBV2|-|TRBJ2-7
TGTGCCAGCAGTTCCGACAGTCTCTACGAGCAGTACTTC
CASSSDSLYEQYF
>-|TRBV11-3|-|TRBJ2-3
TGTGCCAGCAGCTTAGGCGGGCTTAGCACAGATACGCAGTATTTT
CASSLGGLSTDTQYF
>-|TRBV4-1|-|TRBJ1-1
TGCGCCAGCCAGGGGAACACTGAAGCTTTCTTT
CASQGNTEAFF
>-|TRBV15|TRBD2|TRBJ2-5
TGTGCCACCAGCCCCAGAGGGACTAGCGGGGGAGGGACCCAGTACTTC
CATSPRGTSGGGTQYF
>-|TRBV7-9|TRBD2|TRBJ2-5
TGTGCCAGCAGCCTAGGGACTAGCGGGGAGACCCAGTACTTC
CASSLGTSGETQYF
>-|TRBV7-8|TRBD2|TRBJ2-5
TGTGCCAGCAGGGGGACTAGCCTCTACCAAGAGACCCAGTACTTC
CASRGTSLYQETQYF
>-|TRBV4-1|-|TRBJ2-3
TGCGCCAGCAGCCAAGATGAACGTGGCGGGGCCCCAGATACGCAGTATTTT
CASSQDERGGAPDTQYF
>-|TRBV5-4|-|TRBJ1-2
TGTGCCAGCAGCCAAAGGAGCCTCTATGGCTACACCTTC
CASSQRSLYGYTF
>few|TRBV19|-|TRBJ1-1
TGTGCCAGTACCGCGGGGACTGAAGCTTTCTTT
CASTAGTEAFF
>-|TRBV5-1|TRBD2|TRBJ2-7
TGCGCCAGCAGCTTGGCCCTAGCGGGCTACGAGCAGTACTTC
CASSLALAGYEQYF
>-|TRBV7-9|TRBD2|TRBJ2-1
TGTGCCAGCAGCTTAGGCGGTGTGACGGGGGGGGCGGATGAGCAGTTCTTC
CASSLGGVTGGADEQFF
>-|TRBV28|TRBD1|TRBJ1-5
TGTGCCAGCAGACAGGGGAACAGCAATCAGCCCCAGCATTTT
CASRQGNSNQPQHF
>-|TRBV20-1|-|TRBJ2-5
TGCAGTGCCCAGGGAGGGACCCAGTACTTC
CSAQGGTQYF
>-|TRBV11-3|-|TRBJ2-3
TGTGCCAGCAGCTTACGGGGTCTGGGCCCGGCCACAGATACGCAGTATTTT
CASSLRGLGPATDTQYF
>-|TRBV28|TRBD2|TRBJ2-1
TGTGCCAGCAGGGGACTAGACAATGAGCAGTTCTTC
CASRGLDNEQFF
>-|TRBV10-3|TRBD2|TRBJ2-1
TGTGCCATCAGTGAGCGGGAGGGGAAATACAATGAGCAGTTCTTC
CAISEREGKYNEQFF
>-|TRBV28|TRBD1|TRBJ1-1
TGTGCCAGCAGTTTAACAGGGGCAGGGGACACTGAAGCTTTCTTT
CASSLTGAGDTEAFF
>few|TRBV7-8|TRBD1|TRBJ1-1
TGTGCCAGCAGTGTACAGGGGCCGAAGACTGAAGCTTTCTTT
CASSVQGPKTEAFF
>few|TRBV5-1|TRBD1|TRBJ2-7
TGCGCCAGCAGTTGGGACAGTACCTACGAGCAGTACTTC
CASSWDSTYEQYF
>few|TRBV2|-|TRBJ2-1
TGTGCCAGCAGTGAAGAAGGCGGGATGGAGCAGTTCTTC
CASSEEGGMEQFF
>few|TRBV5-1|TRBD2|TRBJ2-5
TGCGCCAGCAGTTCCGGACTAGCGGAGTCTCAAGAGACCCAGTACTTC
CASSSGLAESQETQYF
>once|TRBV5-1|TRBD1|TRBJ2-7
TGCGCCAGCAGCCCGAGACAGGGAAGCGAGCAGTACTTC
CASSPRQGSEQYF
>-|TRBV2|-|TRBJ1-2
TGTGCCAGCAGTGAGGCGGCCTATGGCTACACCTTC
CASSEAAYGYTF